This TCR beta chain was found in a study of identifying expanded T cells in peripheral blood. General study points: Clone count variance between roughly two-week samples rose with total template count. Technical replicates showed 0.9 to 1.5 changed clones; roughly two weeks 15 to 20; four weeks 19.

TCRdb's copy holds only in-frame clones and misses some; the assay was immunoSEQ multiplex PCR. The table shows approximately 120,000 clones, with 88% occurring only once. Turning to this clone: Its antigen remains unknown.

During the collection period, no donor immune events like infections were recorded. V dropped 6 bases and J dropped 6 bases, with 12 bases sitting between them. CDR1 KGHSH and CDR2 LQKENI come from the germline V gene. The CDR3 is 12 amino acids. The TCR was taken from a person aged 18 to 75 in good health. The sequencing input was blood. The rearrangement links TRBV18 to TRBJ2-7; D is tentatively TRBD1 or TRBD2 (5 bases each). The CDR3: CASSSGTGEQYF. The CDR3 bases are TGTGCCAGCTCCTCAGGGACCGGCGAGCAGTACTTC.